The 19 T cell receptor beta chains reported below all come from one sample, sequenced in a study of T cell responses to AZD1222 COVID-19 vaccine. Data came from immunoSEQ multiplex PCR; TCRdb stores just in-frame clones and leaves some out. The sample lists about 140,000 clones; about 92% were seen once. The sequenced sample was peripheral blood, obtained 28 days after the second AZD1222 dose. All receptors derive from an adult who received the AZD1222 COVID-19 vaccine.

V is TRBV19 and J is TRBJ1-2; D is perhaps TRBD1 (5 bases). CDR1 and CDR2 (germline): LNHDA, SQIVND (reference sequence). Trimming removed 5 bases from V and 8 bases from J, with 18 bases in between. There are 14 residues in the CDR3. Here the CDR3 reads CASSPWDRVGGYTF. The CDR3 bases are TGTGCCAGTAGTCCGTGGGACCGGGTAGGGGGCTACACCTTC.

CDR3 sequence reads: CSVEDGGYYGYTF. The DNA of the CDR3 is TGCAGCGTTGAAGACGGGGGGTACTATGGCTACACCTTC. This sequence joins TRBV29-1 and TRBJ1-2; a possible D gene is TRBD1 (5 bases). The length of the CDR3 is 13 residues. V lost 0 bases to trimming and J lost 3 bases, with 8 bases between them. Per germline, CDR1 SQVTM and CDR2 ANQGSEA.

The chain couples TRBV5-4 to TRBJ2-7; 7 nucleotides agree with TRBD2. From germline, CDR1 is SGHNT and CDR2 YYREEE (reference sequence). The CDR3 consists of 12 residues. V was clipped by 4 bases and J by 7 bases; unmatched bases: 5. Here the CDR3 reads CASSPEGGEQYF. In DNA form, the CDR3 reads TGTGCCAGCAGCCCTGAGGGAGGGGAGCAGTACTTC.

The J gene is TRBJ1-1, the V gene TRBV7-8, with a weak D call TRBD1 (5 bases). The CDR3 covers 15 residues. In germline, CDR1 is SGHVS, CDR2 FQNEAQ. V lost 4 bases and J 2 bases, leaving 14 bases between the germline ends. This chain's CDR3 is CASSSGRGDNTEAFF. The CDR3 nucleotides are TGTGCCAGCAGCTCCGGTCGAGGGGATAACACTGAAGCTTTCTTT.

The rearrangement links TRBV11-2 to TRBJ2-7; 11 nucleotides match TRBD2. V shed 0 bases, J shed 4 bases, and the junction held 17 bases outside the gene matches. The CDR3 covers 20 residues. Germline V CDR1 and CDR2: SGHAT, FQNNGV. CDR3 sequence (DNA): TGTGCCAGCAGCTTAGAGAATTGGTCGGGGGCTAGCGGGAGGACGTACGAGCAGTACTTC. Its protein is CASSLENWSGASGRTYEQYF.

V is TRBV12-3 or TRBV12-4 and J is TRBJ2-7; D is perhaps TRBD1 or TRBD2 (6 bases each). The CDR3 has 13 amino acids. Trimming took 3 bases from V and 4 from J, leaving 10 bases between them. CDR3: CASSFQGRYEQYF. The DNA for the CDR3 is TGTGCCAGCAGTTTCCAGGGGAGGTACGAGCAGTACTTC.

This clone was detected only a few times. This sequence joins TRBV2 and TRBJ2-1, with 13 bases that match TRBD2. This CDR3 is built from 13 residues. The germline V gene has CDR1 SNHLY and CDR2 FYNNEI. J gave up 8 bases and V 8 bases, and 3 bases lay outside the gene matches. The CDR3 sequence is CASRTSGSHEQFF. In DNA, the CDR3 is TGTGCCAGCCGGACTAGCGGGAGCCATGAGCAGTTCTTC.

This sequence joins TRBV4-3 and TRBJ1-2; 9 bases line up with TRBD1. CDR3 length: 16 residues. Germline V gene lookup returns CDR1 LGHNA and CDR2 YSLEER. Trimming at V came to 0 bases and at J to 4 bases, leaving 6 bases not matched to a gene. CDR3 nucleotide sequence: TGCGCCAGCAGCCAAGATGGGGGACAGGGTCTCTATGGCTACACCTTC. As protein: CASSQDGGQGLYGYTF.

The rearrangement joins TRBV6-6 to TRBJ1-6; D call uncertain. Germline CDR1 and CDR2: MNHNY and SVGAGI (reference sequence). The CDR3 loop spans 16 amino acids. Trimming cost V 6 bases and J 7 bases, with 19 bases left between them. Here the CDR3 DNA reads TGTGCCAGCAGGCTAAGCCGGGCAGTGATGAATTCACCCCTCCACTTT. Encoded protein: CASRLSRAVMNSPLHF.

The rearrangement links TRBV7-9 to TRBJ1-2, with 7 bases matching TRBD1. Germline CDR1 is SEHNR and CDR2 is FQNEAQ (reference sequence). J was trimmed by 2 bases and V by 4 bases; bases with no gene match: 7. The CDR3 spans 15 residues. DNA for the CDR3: TGTGCCAGCAGCTCCTACGAGGGACAGAACTATGGCTACACCTTC. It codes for CASSSYEGQNYGYTF.

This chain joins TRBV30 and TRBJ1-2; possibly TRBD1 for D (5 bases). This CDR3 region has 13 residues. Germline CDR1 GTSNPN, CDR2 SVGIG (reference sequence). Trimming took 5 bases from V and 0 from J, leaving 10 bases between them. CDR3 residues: CAWQGLANYGYTF. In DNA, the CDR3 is TGTGCCTGGCAGGGCCTAGCTAACTATGGCTACACCTTC.

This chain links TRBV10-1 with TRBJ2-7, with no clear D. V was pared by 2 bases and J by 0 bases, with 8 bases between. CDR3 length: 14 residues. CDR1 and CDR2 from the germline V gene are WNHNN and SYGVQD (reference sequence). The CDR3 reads CASSEVGSSYEQYF. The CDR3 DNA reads TGCGCCAGCAGTGAGGTCGGCAGCTCCTACGAGCAGTACTTC.

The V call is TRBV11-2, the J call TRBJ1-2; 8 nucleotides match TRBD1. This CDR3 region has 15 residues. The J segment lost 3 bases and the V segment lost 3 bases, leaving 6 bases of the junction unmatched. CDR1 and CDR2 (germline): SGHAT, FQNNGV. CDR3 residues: CASSFRQGADYGYTF. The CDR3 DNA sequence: TGTGCCAGCAGCTTCAGGCAGGGGGCGGACTATGGCTACACCTTC.

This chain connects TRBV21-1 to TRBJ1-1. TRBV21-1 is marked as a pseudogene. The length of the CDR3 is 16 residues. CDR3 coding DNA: TGTGCCAGCAGCAAAGGGAGAAGGATACGGAACACTGAAGCTTTCTTT. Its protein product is CASSKGRRIRNTEAFF.

The CDR3 loop reads CASSLEGRGRSGYTF. As DNA, the CDR3 is TGTGCCAGCAGCTTAGAGGGCAGGGGGAGAAGTGGCTACACCTTC. The chain combines TRBV7-2 with TRBJ1-2; 7 nucleotides line up with TRBD1. This CDR3 spans 15 amino acids. J was trimmed by 7 bases and V by 1 base; bases with no gene match: 9. Germline-derived CDR1 and CDR2 are SGHTA and FQGNSA.

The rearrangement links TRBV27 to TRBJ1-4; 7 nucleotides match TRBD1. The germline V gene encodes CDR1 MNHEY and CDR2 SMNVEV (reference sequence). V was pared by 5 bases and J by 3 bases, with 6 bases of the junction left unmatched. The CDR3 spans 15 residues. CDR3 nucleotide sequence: TGTGCCAGCAGTCCGAAGGGGGCAGCTAATGAAAAACTGTTTTTT. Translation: CASSPKGAANEKLFF.

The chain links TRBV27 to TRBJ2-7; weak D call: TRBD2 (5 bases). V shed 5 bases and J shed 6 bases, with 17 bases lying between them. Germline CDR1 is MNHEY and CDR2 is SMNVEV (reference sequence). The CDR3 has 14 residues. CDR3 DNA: TGTGCCAGCAGTCGCCGACAAACCCTAGCCGAGCAGTACTTC. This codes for CASSRRQTLAEQYF.

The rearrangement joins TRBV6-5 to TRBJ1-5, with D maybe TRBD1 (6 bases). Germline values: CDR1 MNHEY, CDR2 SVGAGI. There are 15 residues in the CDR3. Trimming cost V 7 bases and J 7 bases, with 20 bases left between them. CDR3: CASKEGGGRYQPQHF. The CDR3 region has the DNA TGTGCCAGCAAAGAAGGGGGGGGCAGATACCAGCCCCAGCATTTT.

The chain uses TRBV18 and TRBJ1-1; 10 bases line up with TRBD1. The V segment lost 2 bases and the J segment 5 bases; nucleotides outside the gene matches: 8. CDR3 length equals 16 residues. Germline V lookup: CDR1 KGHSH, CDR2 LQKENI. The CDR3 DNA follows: TGTGCCAGCTCACCAGAGCGACAGGGGGCAGATACTGAAGCTTTCTTT. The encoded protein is CASSPERQGADTEAFF.